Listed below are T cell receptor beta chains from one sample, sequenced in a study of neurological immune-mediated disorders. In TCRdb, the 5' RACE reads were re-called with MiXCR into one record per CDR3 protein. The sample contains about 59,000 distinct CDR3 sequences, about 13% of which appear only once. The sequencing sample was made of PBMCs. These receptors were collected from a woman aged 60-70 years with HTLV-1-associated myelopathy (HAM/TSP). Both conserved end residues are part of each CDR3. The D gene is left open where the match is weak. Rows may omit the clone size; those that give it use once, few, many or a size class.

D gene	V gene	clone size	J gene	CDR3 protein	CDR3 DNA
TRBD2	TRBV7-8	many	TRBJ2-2	CASSLGTSGSPRTGELFF	TGTGCCAGCAGCCTCGGGACTAGCGGGAGCCCCCGCACCGGGGAGCTGTTTTTT
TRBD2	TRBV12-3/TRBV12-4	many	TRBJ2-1	CASSFYRTSGSRGNEQFF	TGTGCCAGCAGTTTTTATAGGACTAGCGGGAGTAGGGGTAATGAGCAGTTCTTC
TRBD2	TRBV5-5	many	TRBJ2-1	CASSSNSPTSGYFYNEQFF	TGTGCCAGCAGCTCAAACTCTCCGACTAGCGGATACTTCTACAATGAGCAGTTCTTC
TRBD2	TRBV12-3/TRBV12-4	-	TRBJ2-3	CASTRGGLGTQYF	TGTGCCAGCACCCGGGGAGGGCTTGGGACGCAGTATTTT
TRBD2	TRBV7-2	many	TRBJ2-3	CASSLHRTSKLADTQYF	TGTGCCAGCAGCCTTCATAGGACTAGTAAGTTGGCAGATACGCAGTATTTT
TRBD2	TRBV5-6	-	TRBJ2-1	CASSSGTSYNEQFF	TGTGCCAGCAGCTCTGGGACTAGCTACAATGAGCAGTTCTTC
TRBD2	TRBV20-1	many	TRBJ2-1	CSAPGLAVYNEQFF	TGCAGTGCGCCGGGACTAGCGGTCTACAATGAGCAGTTCTTC
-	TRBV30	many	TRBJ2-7	CAWSVSGNYEQYF	TGTGCCTGGAGTGTTTCAGGGAACTACGAGCAGTACTTC
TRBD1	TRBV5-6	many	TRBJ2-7	CASSLYRGKSYEQYF	TGTGCCAGCAGCCTATACAGGGGAAAATCCTACGAGCAGTACTTC
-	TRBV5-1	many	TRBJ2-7	CASSENNYEQYF	TGCGCCAGCAGCGAGAATAACTACGAGCAGTACTTC
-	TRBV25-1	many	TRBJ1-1	CASSELSLAGSRNTEAFF	TGTGCCAGCAGTGAATTAAGCCTAGCGGGGAGTAGGAACACTGAAGCTTTCTTT
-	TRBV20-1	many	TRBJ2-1	CSARDPFTDNEQFF	TGCAGTGCTAGAGATCCGTTTACAGACAATGAGCAGTTCTTC
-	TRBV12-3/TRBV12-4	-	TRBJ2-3	CASSFPFQYF	TGTGCCAGCAGTTTTCCCTTCCAGTATTTT
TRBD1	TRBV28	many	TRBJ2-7	CASSQGVSESYEQYF	TGTGCCAGCAGCCAGGGGGTCTCGGAATCCTACGAGCAGTACTTC
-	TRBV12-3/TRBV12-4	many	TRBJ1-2	CASSLVRGWDGYTF	TGTGCCAGCAGTTTGGTCCGGGGTTGGGATGGCTACACCTTC
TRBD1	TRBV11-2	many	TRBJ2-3	CASSRTQGGTDTQYF	TGTGCCAGCAGCCGGACCCAGGGGGGCACAGATACGCAGTATTTT
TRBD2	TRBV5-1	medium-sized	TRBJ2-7	CASSQTSGPGYEQYF	TGCGCCAGCAGCCAGACTAGCGGCCCCGGCTACGAGCAGTACTTC
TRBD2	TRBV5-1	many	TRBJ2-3	CASSSASSGKDTQYF	TGCGCCAGCAGCTCTGCGTCTAGCGGGAAGGATACGCAGTATTTT
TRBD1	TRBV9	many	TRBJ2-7	CASSGETGPSYEQYF	TGTGCCAGCAGCGGAGAGACAGGGCCCTCCTACGAGCAGTACTTC
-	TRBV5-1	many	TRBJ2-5	CASSWTLTDGETQYF	TGCGCCAGCAGCTGGACTCTAACGGATGGGGAGACCCAGTACTTC
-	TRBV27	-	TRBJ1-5	CASSQGTAPSNQPQHF	TGTGCCAGCAGCCAAGGAACGGCACCTAGCAATCAGCCCCAGCATTTT
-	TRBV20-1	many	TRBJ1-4	CSAREGQLPRYEKLFF	TGCAGTGCTAGAGAGGGGCAGCTCCCAAGATACGAAAAACTGTTTTTT
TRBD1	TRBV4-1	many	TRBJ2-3	CASSRGQGIVTDTQYF	TGCGCCAGCAGCCGGGGACAGGGGATTGTCACAGATACGCAGTATTTT
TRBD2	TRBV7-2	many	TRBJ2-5	CASSLPGGAGKTQYF	TGTGCCAGCAGCTTACCGGGAGGAGCGGGAAAGACCCAGTACTTC
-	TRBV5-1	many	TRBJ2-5	CASSSDGGTQYF	TGCGCCAGCAGCTCAGACGGGGGGACCCAGTACTTC
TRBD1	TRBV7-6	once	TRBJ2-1	CASSLVGTGGFDEQFF	TGTGCCAGCAGCTTAGTGGGGACAGGGGGGTTCGATGAGCAGTTCTTC
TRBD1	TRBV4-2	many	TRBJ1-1	CASSPTGITEAFF	TGTGCCAGCAGCCCGACAGGGATAACTGAAGCTTTCTTT
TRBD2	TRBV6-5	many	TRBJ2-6	CASSRGLAGIAGANVLTF	TGTGCCAGCAGCCGGGGACTAGCGGGAATTGCTGGGGCCAACGTCCTGACTTTC
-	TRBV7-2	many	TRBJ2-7	CASSLAETLYEQYF	TGTGCCAGCAGCTTAGCGGAGACACTCTACGAGCAGTACTTC
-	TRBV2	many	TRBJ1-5	CASSGGGRDVDQPQHF	TGTGCCAGCAGTGGGGGGGGAAGAGACGTTGATCAGCCCCAGCATTTT
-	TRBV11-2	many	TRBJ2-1	CASSLVTAPHNEQFF	TGTGCCAGCAGCTTAGTTACTGCCCCCCACAATGAGCAGTTCTTC
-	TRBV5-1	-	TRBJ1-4	CASSPHTGLNEKLFF	TGCGCCAGCAGCCCCCATACAGGGCTTAATGAAAAACTGTTTTTT
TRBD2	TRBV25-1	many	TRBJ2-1	CASSGGLAGGEQFF	TGTGCCAGCAGTGGAGGACTAGCGGGAGGCGAGCAGTTCTTC
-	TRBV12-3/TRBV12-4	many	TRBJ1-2	CASSFGPGGIGYTF	-
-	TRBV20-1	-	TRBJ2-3	CSAGAANADTQYF	TGCAGTGCTGGGGCCGCCAACGCAGATACGCAGTATTTT
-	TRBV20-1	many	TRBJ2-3	CSARDFRGTDTQYF	TGCAGTGCTAGAGATTTCAGGGGCACAGATACGCAGTATTTT
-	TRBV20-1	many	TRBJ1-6	CSARDQGTGNSPLHF	TGCAGTGCTAGAGATCAGGGAACAGGGAATTCACCCCTCCACTTT
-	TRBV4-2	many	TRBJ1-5	CASSQDSIRRENQPQHF	TGTGCCAGCAGCCAAGATAGTATCAGGAGGGAGAACCAGCCCCAGCATTTT
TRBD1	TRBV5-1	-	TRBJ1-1	CASSRTGSNTEAFF	TGCGCCAGCAGCCGGACAGGGTCCAACACTGAAGCTTTCTTT
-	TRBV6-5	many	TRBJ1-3	CASSYDTTSGNTIYF	TGTGCCAGCAGTTACGACACGACCTCTGGAAACACCATATATTTT
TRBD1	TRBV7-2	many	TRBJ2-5	CASSLQPTGGKTQYF	TGTGCCAGCAGCTTACAGCCGACAGGGGGAAAGACCCAGTACTTC
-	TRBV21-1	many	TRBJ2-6	CASSKAVGPSGANVLTF	TGTGCCAGCAGCAAAGCAGTAGGACCCTCTGGGGCCAACGTCCTGACTTTC
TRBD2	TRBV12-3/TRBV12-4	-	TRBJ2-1	CASSTSGPYNEQLF	TGTGCCAGCAGCACTAGCGGGCCTTACAATGAGCAGTTATTC
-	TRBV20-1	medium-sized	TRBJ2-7	CSARDRRGTYLYEQYF	TGCAGTGCTAGAGATCGGAGAGGGACATATCTCTACGAGCAGTACTTC
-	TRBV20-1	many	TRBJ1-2	CSASRGDGYTF	TGCAGTGCTAGTAGAGGGGATGGCTACACCTTC
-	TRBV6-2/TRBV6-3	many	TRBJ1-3	CASSYLNQHGNTIYF	TGTGCCAGCAGTTACCTCAATCAACATGGAAACACCATATATTTT
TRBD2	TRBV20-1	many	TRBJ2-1	CSARGLAGDEQFF	TGCAGTGCTAGAGGACTAGCGGGAGATGAGCAGTTCTTC
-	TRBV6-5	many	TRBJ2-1	CASSRGRYGQFF	TGTGCCAGCAGCCGCGGGCGGTATGGGCAGTTCTTC
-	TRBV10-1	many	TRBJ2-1	CASSRDIGGDEQFF	TGCGCCAGCAGCCGGGATATCGGGGGCGATGAGCAGTTCTTC
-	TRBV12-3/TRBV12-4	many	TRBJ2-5	CASSLSADSQETQYF	TGTGCCAGCAGTTTATCAGCCGACAGTCAAGAGACCCAGTACTTC
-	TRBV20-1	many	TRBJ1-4	CSAREKWTVNEKLFF	TGCAGTGCTAGAGAGAAATGGACGGTTAATGAAAAACTGTTTTTT
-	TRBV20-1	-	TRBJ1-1	CSARENTEAFF	TGCAGTGCCCGGGAGAACACTGAAGCTTTCTTT
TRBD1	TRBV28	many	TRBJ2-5	CASSLSGTGDRETQYF	TGTGCCAGCAGTTTATCCGGGACAGGGGACCGAGAGACCCAGTACTTC
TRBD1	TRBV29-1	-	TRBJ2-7	CSVRPQGARYEQYF	TGCAGCGTTCGGCCACAGGGGGCTAGGTACGAGCAGTACTTC
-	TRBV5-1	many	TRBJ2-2	CASKRGENTGELFF	TGCGCCAGCAAGCGCGGAGAGAACACCGGGGAGCTGTTTTTT
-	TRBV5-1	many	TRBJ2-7	CASSPGYGYEQYF	TGCGCCAGCAGTCCGGGGTATGGCTACGAGCAGTACTTC
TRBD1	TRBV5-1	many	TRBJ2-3	CASSLRQGSGTDTQYF	TGCGCCAGCAGCTTACGACAGGGATCGGGCACAGATACGCAGTATTTT